The subject of this entry is one TCR beta chain. The antigen remains undetermined. Only in-frame clones appear in the TCRdb table, and some are missing; sequencing was by immunoSEQ multiplex PCR. This table has 250,000 to 400,000 clones, 70% to 90% appearing once. These data originate in a study of cytomegalovirus exposure and HLA in healthy donors. Broader study findings: Cytomegalovirus association was listed for 170 or so TCR beta chains. In vitro experiments confirmed that a few CMV-associated chains were specific for CMV antigens.

Germline V gene data show CDR1 as SGHNT and CDR2 as YENEEA. V lost 4 bases and J lost 6; bases outside the gene matches: 5. The CDR3 is 14 amino acids. The chain recombines TRBV11-3 with TRBJ2-7; 11 nucleotides match TRBD1. The sequence derives from a man aged 30 to 39 in good health and CMV-seronegative. Specimen: PBMCs. The CDR3 here is CASSSGTGGFEQYF. CDR3 sequence (DNA): TGTGCCAGCAGCTCGGGGACAGGGGGATTCGAGCAGTACTTC.